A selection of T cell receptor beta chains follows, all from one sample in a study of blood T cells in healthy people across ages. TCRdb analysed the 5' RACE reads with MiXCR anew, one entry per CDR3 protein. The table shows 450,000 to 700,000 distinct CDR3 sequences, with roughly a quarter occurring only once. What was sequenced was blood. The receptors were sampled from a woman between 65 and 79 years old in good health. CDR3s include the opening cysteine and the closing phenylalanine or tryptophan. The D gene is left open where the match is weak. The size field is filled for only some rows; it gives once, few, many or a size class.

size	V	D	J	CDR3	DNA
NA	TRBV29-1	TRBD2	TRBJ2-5	CSTSGAHGVETQYF	TGCAGCACTAGCGGGGCTCATGGTGTAGAGACCCAGTACTTC
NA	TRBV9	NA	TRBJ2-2	CASSPEGGPNTGELFF	TGTGCCAGCAGCCCAGAGGGCGGGCCGAACACCGGGGAGCTGTTTTTT
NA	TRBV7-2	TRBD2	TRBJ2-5	CASSLRWSGGAIGETQYF	TGTGCCAGCTCCCTAAGGTGGAGCGGGGGGGCCATCGGAGAGACCCAGTACTTC
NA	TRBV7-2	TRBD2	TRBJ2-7	CASSLVAGGTTYEQYF	TGTGCCAGCAGCTTAGTAGCGGGGGGTACCACCTACGAGCAGTACTTC
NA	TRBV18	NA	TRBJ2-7	CASSPRAESYEQYF	TGTGCCAGCTCACCTCGAGCGGAGTCCTACGAGCAGTACTTC
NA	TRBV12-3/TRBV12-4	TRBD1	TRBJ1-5	CASSPTGGFNQPQHF	TGTGCCAGCAGTCCCACAGGGGGATTCAATCAGCCCCAGCATTTT
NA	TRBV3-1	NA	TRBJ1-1	CASSRDYTEAFF	TGTGCCAGCAGCCGGGATTACACTGAAGCTTTCTTT
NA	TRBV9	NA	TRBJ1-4	CASSSGGQGGNEKLFF	TGTGCCAGCAGCTCCGGCGGGCAGGGAGGTAATGAAAAACTGTTTTTT
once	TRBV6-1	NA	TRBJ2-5	CANSTVLQETQYF	TGTGCCAACAGTACAGTTTTACAAGAGACCCAGTACTTC
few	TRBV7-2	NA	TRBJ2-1	CASSDPSTYNEQFF	TGTGCCAGCAGCGACCCTAGTACTTACAATGAGCAGTTCTTC
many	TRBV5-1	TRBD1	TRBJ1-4	CASSPQGATNEKLFF	TGTGCCAGCAGTCCCCAGGGGGCGACTAATGAAAAACTGTTTTTT
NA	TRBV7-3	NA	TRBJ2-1	CASSLYGLGRSYNEQFF	TGTGCCAGCAGCTTGTACGGTTTAGGGCGTAGCTACAATGAGCAGTTCTTC
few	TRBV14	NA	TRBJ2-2	CASRQQNTGELFF	TGCGCCAGCAGACAGCAGAACACCGGGGAGCTGTTTTTT
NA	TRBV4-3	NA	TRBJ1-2	CASSQVQGSDGHTF	TGCGCCAGCAGCCAGGTACAGGGATCAGATGGCCACACCTTC
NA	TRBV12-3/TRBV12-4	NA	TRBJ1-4	CASRPWAATNEKLFF	TGTGCCAGCAGGCCATGGGCAGCAACTAATGAAAAACTGTTTTTT
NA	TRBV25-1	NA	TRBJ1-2	CASSDKWNYGYTF	TGTGCCAGCAGTGATAAGTGGAACTATGGCTACACCTTC